The entry below gives a single TCR beta chain sequence along with its context. Antigen: not known. Each TCR beta cDNA library carried unique molecular identifiers. The authors obtained some 500,000 cDNA molecules from about 0.94 to 9.7 million T cells. TCRdb re-called the PCR reads with MiXCR, one entry per CDR3 protein. Of some 800,000 distinct CDR3 sequences in the sample, under 60% are singletons; the top ten hold 4% to 5%. This specimen belongs to a study of post-analysis software for immune sequencing data. Study-level background: Relapsing-remitting, secondary progressive and progressive-relapsing multiple sclerosis courses were included.

Study findings and constraints: When compared against controls, multiple sclerosis patients showed significantly lower normalized Chao1 diversity. Samples prepared in the same batch strongly co-clustered by F measure. Patients used several TRBV segments, including TRBV5-6, TRBV5-1 and TRBV20-1, more often than controls.

Looked up from germline, CDR1 is ENHRY and CDR2 is SYGVKD. V was shortened by 5 bases and J by 1 base, with 11 bases between the two germline ends. The CDR3 sequence is 14 residues long. This chain joins TRBV10-3 and TRBJ2-5; D unclear. The sample comprised blood. The receptor was derived from a girl aged 10 to 17 with multiple sclerosis. As DNA, the CDR3 is TGTGCCATCAGTTTCACAGTTACCCAAGAGACCCAGTACTTC. Encoded protein: CAISFTVTQETQYF.